What follows are 30 T cell receptor beta chains derived from one specimen sequenced in a study of blood T cell repertoires in COVID-19. Using immunoSEQ multiplex PCR, the repertoire was profiled, and TCRdb retains in-frame clones only, with some absent. Of some 130,000 clones listed, approximately 88% were seen once; the top ten hold 10%. What was sequenced was peripheral blood. The source is a man aged 50 to 59 with acute or convalescent COVID-19.

This rearrangement joins TRBV29-1 to TRBJ1-2, with D tentatively TRBD1 (5 bases). Trimming took 6 bases from V and 2 from J, leaving 16 bases between them. The CDR3 is 14 residues long. Germline lookup yields CDR1 SQVTM and CDR2 ANQGSEA. CDR3 sequence: CSVGGTGANYGYTF. The CDR3 region has the DNA TGCAGCGTGGGGGGGACGGGAGCCAACTATGGCTACACCTTC.

The gene calls are TRBV28 and TRBJ1-1; TRBD1 matches at 7 bases. This CDR3 region has 14 residues. Germline V lookup: CDR1 MDHEN, CDR2 SYDVKM. The V and J ends lost 6 bases and 1 base, in that order; junction bases with no gene match: 5. The CDR3 loop is CASSRGQKNTEAFF. The DNA for the CDR3 is TGTGCCAGCAGCCGGGGACAGAAGAACACTGAAGCTTTCTTT.

The genes are TRBV29-1 and TRBJ2-1; D is unclear. V dropped 5 bases and J dropped 8 bases, with 16 bases sitting between them. Germline CDR1 is SQVTM and CDR2 is ANQGSEA. The CDR3 has 13 residues. The CDR3 coding sequence is TGCAGCGTTTCCGTGCATGTCAGCGATGAGCAGTTCTTC. Its protein is CSVSVHVSDEQFF.

The chain is built from TRBV6-5 and TRBJ2-7; D might be TRBD2 (5 bases). V dropped 4 bases and J dropped 2 bases, with 9 bases sitting between them. The CDR3 has 13 amino acids. Germline CDR1 reads MNHEY; CDR2 reads SVGAGI. Written as DNA, the CDR3 is TGTGCCAGCAGTTTGCGACTAACCTACGAGCAGTACTTC. Its protein product is CASSLRLTYEQYF.

This chain connects TRBV12-3 or TRBV12-4 to TRBJ1-1, with D unresolved. There are 12 residues in the CDR3. The V end lost 4 bases, the J end lost 3 bases, and 6 bases lay between the germline ends. The CDR3 region has the DNA TGTGCCAGCAGTTATCCGGACACTGAAGCTTTCTTT. Translated, it gives CASSYPDTEAFF.

The genes are TRBV6-5 and TRBJ1-4; 9 positions agree with TRBD1. Germline trimming cut 6 bases from V and 7 bases from J; bases unmatched to any gene: 9. The CDR3 covers 15 residues. The germline CDR1 and CDR2 sequences are MNHEY and SVGAGI. This CDR3 reads CASRQQGAGGEKLFF. In DNA form, the CDR3 reads TGTGCCAGCAGGCAACAGGGGGCTGGGGGTGAAAAACTGTTTTTT.

This chain uses TRBV15 with TRBJ2-7; tentative D call: TRBD1 (5 bases). This CDR3 is 16 amino acids long. Looked up from germline, CDR1 is LNHNV and CDR2 is YYDKDF (reference sequence). Trimming removed 3 bases from V and 0 bases from J, with 15 bases in between. The CDR3 DNA sequence: TGTGCCACCAGCAGTATGACGACAGTCTACTCCTACGAGCAGTACTTC. Translated, it gives CATSSMTTVYSYEQYF.

The chain carries TRBV6-1 and TRBJ1-2; D uncertain. Per germline, CDR1 MNHNS and CDR2 SASEGT. The CDR3 runs 14 residues. V was clipped by 3 bases and J by 5 bases, with 13 bases between them. CDR3 loop: CASSDRLLGYGYTF. CDR3 in DNA: TGTGCCAGCAGTGACAGACTCCTTGGGTATGGCTACACCTTC.

A single count supports this clone. The V and J genes are TRBV5-5 and TRBJ2-5; D may be TRBD2 (6 bases). V was clipped by 1 base and J by 4 bases, with 14 bases between them. This CDR3 contains 15 residues. Germline assignment: CDR1 SGHKS and CDR2 YYEKEE (reference sequence). DNA of the CDR3: TGTGCCAGCAGCTTGATAGCTGCGGAGGGAGAGACCCAGTACTTC. Its translation: CASSLIAAEGETQYF.

CDR3 amino acids: CASSLGTAYQETQYF. CDR3 bases: TGTGCCAGCAGTTTAGGGACAGCATACCAAGAGACCCAGTACTTC. The rearrangement links TRBV25-1 to TRBJ2-5, with 7 nucleotides matching TRBD1. Germline loops: CDR1 MGHDK, CDR2 SYGVNS. The CDR3 has 15 amino acids. Trimming took 5 bases from V and 0 from J; bases not matched to a gene: 6.

This clone turned up a few times. The rearrangement joins TRBV5-8 to TRBJ2-1, with unresolved D. Germline CDR1 SGHTS, CDR2 YDEGEE. The CDR3 spans 13 residues. V lost 0 bases and J 15 bases, leaving 16 bases between the germline ends. The CDR3 coding sequence is TGTGCCAGCAGCTTGGCTTTCCAACACTCGGGGTTCTTC. Its protein product is CASSLAFQHSGFF. The variable domain in full, with the rest retrieved from reference TRBV5-8 and TRBJ2-1, is EAGVTQSPTHLIKTRGQQATLRCSPISGHTSVYWYQQALGLGLQFLLWYDEGEERNRGNFPPRFSGRQFPNYSSELNVNALELEDSALYLCASSLAFQHSGFFGPGTRLTVL.

The chain combines TRBV18 with TRBJ1-2; D remains unclear. The germline V gene has CDR1 KGHSH and CDR2 LQKENI. The germline V and J ends were trimmed by 2 bases and 2 bases, with 15 bases remaining between them. This CDR3 region has 16 residues. CDR3 sequence reads: CASSPDSGRSNYGYTF. The CDR3 nucleotides read TGTGCCAGCTCACCAGATTCCGGCAGGTCCAACTATGGCTACACCTTC.

J is TRBJ1-2 and V is TRBV5-4, with D unresolved. Germline CDR1 is SGHNT and CDR2 is YYREEE (reference sequence). CDR3 length: 14 amino acids. The V end was cut by 2 bases, the J end by 6 bases, with 14 bases between. The CDR3 reads CASSFIRYTDGYTF. For the CDR3, the DNA is TGTGCCAGCAGCTTTATTCGCTACACAGATGGCTACACCTTC.

The chain carries TRBV27 and TRBJ1-1; D is undetermined. There are 14 residues in the CDR3. V shed 6 bases and J shed 5 bases, with 16 bases lying between them. The V gene's germline CDR1 is MNHEY and CDR2 SMNVEV (reference sequence). CDR3 DNA: TGTGCCAGCAGCTCCCAGGTGGGGAGTACTGAAGCTTTCTTT. Residues: CASSSQVGSTEAFF.

CDR3 bases: TGCGCCAGCAGCTGGCGGGAAAACACTGAAGCTTTCTTT. It encodes CASSWRENTEAFF. The chain recombines TRBV5-1 with TRBJ1-1, with D uncertain. V was pared by 3 bases and J by 2 bases, with 8 bases between. The CDR3 spans 13 residues. The germline CDR1 and CDR2 sequences are SGHRS and YFSETQ.

This clone was seen just once. The chain carries TRBV6-5 and TRBJ1-1, with D tentatively TRBD1 (5 bases). Germline loops: CDR1 MNHEY, CDR2 SVGAGI. Trimming removed 2 bases from V and 4 bases from J, with 11 bases in between. The CDR3 is made up of 14 amino acids. CDR3: CASSYQGAATEAFF. The CDR3 DNA sequence: TGTGCCAGCAGTTACCAGGGTGCGGCCACTGAAGCTTTCTTT.

This clone has only one observation. This chain joins TRBV15 and TRBJ1-1; D is unclear. Germline-derived CDR1 and CDR2 are LNHNV and YYDKDF (reference sequence). There are 13 residues in the CDR3. V lost 3 bases, J lost 6 bases, and 11 bases lay in between. The CDR3 coding sequence is TGTGCCACCAGCAGCGTTGCCGGGGCTGAAGCTTTCTTT. The encoded protein is CATSSVAGAEAFF.

The chain is built from TRBV7-9 and TRBJ2-7; 8 bases are shared with TRBD1. The V and J ends lost 7 bases and 3 bases, in that order; junction bases with no gene match: 11. Germline V gives CDR1 SEHNR, CDR2 FQNEAQ (reference sequence). The CDR3 is 15 amino acids. CDR3 loop: CASIARTGSFYEQYF. CDR3 coding DNA: TGTGCCAGCATCGCCAGGACAGGGAGTTTCTACGAGCAGTACTTC.

The chain has TRBV29-1 and TRBJ2-5, with D hard to call. The germline gives CDR1 SQVTM, CDR2 ANQGSEA. Between the trimmed V and J ends, which lost 4 bases and 2 bases, there was a span of 8 bases. The CDR3 covers 12 residues. The CDR3 region has the DNA TGCAGCGTTGGGGCTACACAAGAGACCCAGTACTTC. Translating it yields CSVGATQETQYF.

The rearrangement joins TRBV28 to TRBJ1-5; 8 nucleotides agree with TRBD1. V shed 7 bases and J 2 bases; nucleotides not matched to a gene: 10. Germline V lookup: CDR1 MDHEN, CDR2 SYDVKM. The CDR3 has 16 residues. The CDR3 DNA is TGTGCCAGCATCGTTACAGGGGGGGTCGGCAATCAGCCCCAGCATTTT. It yields the protein CASIVTGGVGNQPQHF.

The chain uses TRBV18 and TRBJ1-1; maybe TRBD1 (5 bases). V was pared by 2 bases and J by 3 bases, with 10 bases between. CDR1 KGHSH and CDR2 LQKENI come from the germline V gene. This CDR3 has 14 residues. This chain's CDR3 is CASSPIPGDTEAFF. CDR3 bases: TGTGCCAGCTCACCAATACCGGGGGACACTGAAGCTTTCTTT.

This chain links TRBV7-9 with TRBJ2-4, with 7 bases identical to TRBD1. CDR3 length: 14 residues. J gave up 8 bases and V 5 bases, and 9 bases lay outside the gene matches. Germline V CDR1 and CDR2: SEHNR, FQNEAQ (reference sequence). Here the CDR3 DNA reads TGTGCCAGCAGCCCACGCACAGGGGAAGACATTCAGTACTTC. Its translation: CASSPRTGEDIQYF.

V gene TRBV30 combines with J gene TRBJ2-7; no firm D call. Germline assignment: CDR1 GTSNPN and CDR2 SVGIG (reference sequence). The V end was cut by 2 bases, the J end by 4 bases, with 9 bases between. The CDR3 length is 12 residues. This CDR3 is CAWSPFGYEQYF. CDR3 nucleotides: TGTGCCTGGAGTCCCTTCGGGTACGAGCAGTACTTC.

The chain carries TRBV19 and TRBJ2-1; 13 bases line up with TRBD2. The CDR3 consists of 14 residues. The ends lost 6 bases at V and 8 bases at J; junction bases unmatched: 4. Germline lookup yields CDR1 LNHDA and CDR2 SQIVND (reference sequence). The CDR3 protein is CASRLAGGPYEQFF. The CDR3 bases are TGTGCCAGTAGACTAGCGGGAGGGCCATATGAGCAGTTCTTC.

This clone occurred a few times. The CDR3 nucleotides are TGTGCCAGCAGCTTAAGGTTGCCCTACAGGAATCAGGGATATGGCTACACCTTC. Its protein is CASSLRLPYRNQGYGYTF. The chain joins TRBV7-2 to TRBJ1-2, with D tentatively TRBD1 (5 bases). This CDR3 region has 18 residues. The germline V gene encodes CDR1 SGHTA and CDR2 FQGNSA. V was trimmed by 2 bases and J by 5 bases, leaving 24 bases between them. The variable domain in full, completed from reference TRBV7-2 and TRBJ1-2, reads GAGVSQSPSNKVTEKGKDVELRCDPISGHTALYWYRQSLGQGLEFLIYFQGNSAPDKSGLPSDRFSAERTGGSVSTLTIQRTQQEDSAVYLCASSLRLPYRNQGYGYTFGSGTRLTVV.

This chain connects TRBV25-1 to TRBJ1-2; D call uncertain. The CDR3 runs 12 residues. Germline CDR1 reads MGHDK; CDR2 reads SYGVNS. V dropped 2 bases and J dropped 4 bases, with 5 bases sitting between them. The CDR3 reads CASSEGSYGYTF. The CDR3 bases are TGTGCCAGCAGTGAAGGTAGCTATGGCTACACCTTC.

This chain uses TRBV18 with TRBJ1-2; possible D gene TRBD1, 5 bases. Germline CDR1 KGHSH, CDR2 LQKENI. V lost 3 bases and J lost 5, with 10 bases in between. The CDR3 has 13 amino acids. The CDR3 reads CASSPLTVYGYTF. CDR3 sequence (DNA): TGTGCCAGCTCACCGTTGACAGTTTATGGCTACACCTTC.

The chain couples TRBV2 to TRBJ1-5; D is possibly TRBD1 (6 bases). Between the trimmed V and J ends, which lost 4 bases and 5 bases, there was a span of 12 bases. This CDR3 has 14 residues. Germline V gene data show CDR1 as SNHLY and CDR2 as FYNNEI. The CDR3 reads CASSADRIYQPQHF. The CDR3 coding sequence is TGTGCCAGCAGTGCTGACAGGATCTATCAGCCCCAGCATTTT. The whole variable domain, filled in from reference TRBV2 and TRBJ1-5, reads EPEVTQTPSHQVTQMGQEVILRCVPISNHLYFYWYRQILGQKVEFLVSFYNNEISEKSEIFDDQFSVERPDGSNFTLKIRSTKLEDSAMYFCASSADRIYQPQHFGDGTRLSIL.

The chain couples TRBV19 to TRBJ1-1, with D unresolved. This CDR3 spans 14 amino acids. CDR1 is LNHDA, CDR2 SQIVND, per germline (reference sequence). The ends were cut back, 4 bases at V and 6 bases at J, with 15 bases in the middle. The CDR3 loop is CASSKRAQLAEAFF. The CDR3 nucleotides are TGTGCCAGTAGTAAGAGGGCCCAATTGGCTGAAGCTTTCTTT.

This clone was observed a single time. The chain couples TRBV7-2 to TRBJ2-1; tentative D call: TRBD2 (6 bases). Trimming took 5 bases from V and 4 from J, leaving 9 bases between them. CDR3 length equals 13 residues. CDR1 and CDR2 from the germline V gene are SGHTA and FQGNSA. CDR3 sequence (DNA): TGTGCCAGCAGCCGGGGACTTTACAATGAGCAGTTCTTC. Its translation: CASSRGLYNEQFF.